This TCR beta chain was obtained from a study of post-analysis software for immune sequencing data. Study in general: Relapsing-remitting, secondary progressive and progressive-relapsing forms of multiple sclerosis all featured among disease courses.

Unique molecular identifiers had been added to the TCR beta cDNA libraries. Each CDR3 protein gets one entry after TCRdb re-called the PCR reads with MiXCR. The sample holds roughly 800,000 distinct CDR3 sequences, less than 35% seen once. Trimming at V came to 4 bases and at J to 4 bases, leaving 5 bases not matched to a gene. Germline V lookup: CDR1 SQVTM, CDR2 ANQGSEA. This CDR3 contains 14 residues. This clonotype occurred many times. What it binds is not known. Overall study results and limits: Controls had significantly higher normalized Chao1 diversity than multiple sclerosis patients. Co-batched samples clustered tightly together by F measure. Elevated frequency relative to controls characterized roughly five TRBV segments in patients, TRBV5-6, TRBV5-1 and TRBV20-1 among them.

The sequenced sample was blood. The TCR originated in a girl aged 10 to 17 with multiple sclerosis. The V and J genes are TRBV29-1 and TRBJ2-3; TRBD2 matches at 10 bases. CDR3 sequence reads: CSVAPSGRADTQYF. The CDR3 nucleotides read TGCAGCGTTGCGCCTAGCGGGAGAGCAGATACGCAGTATTTT.